This T cell receptor (beta chain) was captured by sequencing in a study of shared clonotypes between healthy human individuals. Looking at the study overall: CD4 naive and CD4 memory each took three plates per donor, while CD8 naive took two and CD8 memory one.

Some clones are missing from TCRdb's copy, which holds only in-frame ones; the method was immunoSEQ multiplex PCR. Among under 1 million clones listed, 92% were seen once. Naive CD8 isolation took CD45RO-negative cells positively selected for CCR7 and excluded terminally differentiated effector memory CD45RA+ cells. This clonotype originated in a man aged 25 to 40 in good health. The sample comprised naive CD8+ T cells sorted from blood.

The DNA of the CDR3 is TGTGCCAGCAGCGCCGATAGCGGGAGTATTTACGAGCAGTACTTC. This sequence encodes CASSADSGSIYEQYF. The J gene is TRBJ2-7, the V gene TRBV5-4; TRBD2 agrees at 9 bases. This CDR3 has 15 residues. V lost 4 bases, J lost 4 bases, and 9 bases stayed unmatched. The V gene's germline CDR1 is SGHNT and CDR2 YYREEE (reference sequence).